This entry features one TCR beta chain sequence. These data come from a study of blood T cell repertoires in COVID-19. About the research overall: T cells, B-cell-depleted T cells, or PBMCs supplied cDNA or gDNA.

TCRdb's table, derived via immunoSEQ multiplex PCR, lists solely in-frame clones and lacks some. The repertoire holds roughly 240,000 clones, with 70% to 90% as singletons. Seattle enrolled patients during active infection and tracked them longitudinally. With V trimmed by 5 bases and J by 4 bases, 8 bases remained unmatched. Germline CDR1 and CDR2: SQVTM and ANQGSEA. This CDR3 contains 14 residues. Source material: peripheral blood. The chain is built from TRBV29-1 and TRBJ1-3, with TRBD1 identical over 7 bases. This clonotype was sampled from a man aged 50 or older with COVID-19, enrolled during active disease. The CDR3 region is CSVQPTGRGNTIYF. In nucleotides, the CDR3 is TGCAGCGTTCAACCGACAGGGCGAGGAAACACCATATATTTT.